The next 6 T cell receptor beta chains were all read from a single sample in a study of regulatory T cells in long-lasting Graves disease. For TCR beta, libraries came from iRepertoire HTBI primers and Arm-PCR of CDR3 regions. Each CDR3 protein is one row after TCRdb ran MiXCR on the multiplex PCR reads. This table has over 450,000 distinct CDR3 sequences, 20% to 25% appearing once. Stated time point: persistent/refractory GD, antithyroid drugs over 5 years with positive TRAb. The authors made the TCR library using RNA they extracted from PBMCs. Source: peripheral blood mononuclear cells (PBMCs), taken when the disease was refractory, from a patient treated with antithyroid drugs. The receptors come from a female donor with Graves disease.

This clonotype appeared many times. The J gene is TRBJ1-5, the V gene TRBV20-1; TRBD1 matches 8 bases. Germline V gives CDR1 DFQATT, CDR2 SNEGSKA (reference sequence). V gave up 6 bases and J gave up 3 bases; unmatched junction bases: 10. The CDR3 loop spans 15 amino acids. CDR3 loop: CSATTGDPSNQPQHF. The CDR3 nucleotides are TGCAGTGCAACGACAGGGGACCCGTCCAATCAGCCCCAGCATTTT.

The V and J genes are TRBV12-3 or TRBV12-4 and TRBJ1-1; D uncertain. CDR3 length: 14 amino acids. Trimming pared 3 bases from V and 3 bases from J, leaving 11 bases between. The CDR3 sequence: CASSFEQGYTEAFF. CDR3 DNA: TGTGCCAGCAGTTTCGAGCAAGGGTACACTGAAGCTTTCTTT.

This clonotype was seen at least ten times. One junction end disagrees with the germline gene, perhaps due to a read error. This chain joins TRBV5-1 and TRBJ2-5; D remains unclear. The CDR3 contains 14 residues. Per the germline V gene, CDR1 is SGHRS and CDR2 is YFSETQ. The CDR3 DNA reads TGTGCCAGCAGTTACGGGCAGCCCCGGGAGACCCAGTACTTC. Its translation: CASSYGQPRETQYF. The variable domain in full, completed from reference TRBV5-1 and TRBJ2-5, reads KAGVTQTPRYLIKTRGQQVTLSCSPISGHRSVSWYQQTPGQGLQFLFEYFSETQRNKGNFPGRFSGRQFSNSRSEMNVSTLELGDSALYLCASSYGQPRETQYFGPGTRLLVL.

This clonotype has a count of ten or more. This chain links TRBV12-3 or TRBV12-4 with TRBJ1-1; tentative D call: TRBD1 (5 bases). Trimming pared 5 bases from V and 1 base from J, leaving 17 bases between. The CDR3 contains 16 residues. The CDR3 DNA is TGTGCCAGCAGTGGGGGTGGTTTTGGGCGGAACACTGAAGCTTTCTTT. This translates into CASSGGGFGRNTEAFF.

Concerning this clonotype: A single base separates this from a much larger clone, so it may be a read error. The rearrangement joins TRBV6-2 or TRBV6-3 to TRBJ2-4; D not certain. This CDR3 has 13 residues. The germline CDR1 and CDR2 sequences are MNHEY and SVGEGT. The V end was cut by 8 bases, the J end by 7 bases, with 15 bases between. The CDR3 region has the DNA TGTGCCAGCGTTGACCAGGACGGGAACATTCAGTACTTC. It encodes CASVDQDGNIQYF.

The CDR3 spells CATSDRRRTGTSEQYF. For the CDR3, the DNA is TGTGCCACCAGTGATCGCCGCCGGACAGGGACGAGCGAGCAGTACTTC. The V and J genes are TRBV24-1 and TRBJ2-7, with 8 bases fitting TRBD1. This CDR3 contains 16 residues. Losses at the gene ends were 3 bases for V and 6 bases for J; bases not matched to a gene: 12. Looked up from germline, CDR1 is KGHDR and CDR2 is SFDVKD.